The TCR beta chain under discussion was sequenced for a study of blood T cell repertoires in COVID-19. Study in general: Italy, Spain and the United States were the sources of the convalescent and acute COVID-19 samples. T cells, B-cell-depleted T cells, or PBMCs provided the cDNA or gDNA that served as material.

The germline gives CDR1 SGDLS, CDR2 YYNGEE. V was pared by 4 bases and J by 2 bases, with 15 bases between. The CDR3 contains 15 residues. In the source study's methods: Counts of nucleated cells, estimated from reference gene primer amplification, were obtained. The data were produced by immunoSEQ multiplex PCR, yet TCRdb's version contains in-frame clones alone and is incomplete. D and trimming were read from the DNA, whereas the V and J calls and clone size are those reported in that table. The data contain roughly 260,000 clones, approximately 81% of them seen just once; the ten biggest clones take up approximately 3.1%.

The material sequenced was peripheral blood. This TCR derives from a woman aged 18-35 years with acute or convalescent COVID-19. This sequence joins TRBV9 and TRBJ2-5; D possibly corresponds to TRBD1 (6 bases). CDR3 loop: CASSPSRGYQETQYF. CDR3 bases: TGTGCCAGCAGCCCATCCAGGGGTTATCAAGAGACCCAGTACTTC.